Listed below are T cell receptor beta chains from one sample, sequenced in a study of T cell repertoires in cytomegalovirus infection. Antigens for these TCRs are unknown. TCRdb re-called the reads through MiXCR, storing one row per CDR3 protein. The sample holds 550,000 to 700,000 distinct CDR3 sequences, over 35% seen once. The specimen was cultured PBMCs, collected from culture after CMV antigen stimulation. These receptors all stem from a human donor in good health (CMV status not recorded). Some clones in this sample may be carry-over from other donors' samples. The CDR3 runs from the conserved cysteine through the conserved F or W. The D gene is left open where the match is weak. Only some rows state a clone size, as once, few, many or a class for expanded clones.

>17|TRBJ2-3|TRBD2|TRBV10-3|many
CAITREGAGGGTDTQYF
TGTGCCATCACCCGAGAAGGAGCGGGAGGGGGAACAGATACGCAGTATTTT
>15|TRBJ2-6|.|TRBV12-3/TRBV12-4|few
CASSLGNPGANVLTF
TGTGCCAGCAGTTTAGGAAACCCCGGGGCCAACGTCCTGACTTTC
>14|TRBJ2-7|.|TRBV7-2|many
CASSLRGPLGEQYF
TGTGCCAGCAGCCTCCGAGGGCCCTTGGGTGAGCAGTACTTC
>12|TRBJ2-1|TRBD2|TRBV2|.
CASLGLADEQFF
TGTGCCAGCCTCGGACTAGCCGATGAGCAGTTCTTC
>14|TRBJ1-5|.|TRBV2|.
CASSDDAWYQPQHF
TGTGCCAGCAGTGATGACGCCTGGTATCAGCCCCAGCATTTT
>14|TRBJ2-5|.|TRBV6-5|.
CASSRWGAQETQYF
TGTGCCAGCAGTCGCTGGGGGGCCCAAGAGACCCAGTACTTC
>15|TRBJ2-3|TRBD1|TRBV6-2/TRBV6-3|once
CASSYQQGARDTQYF
TGTGCCAGCAGTTACCAACAGGGGGCCCGGGATACGCAGTATTTT
>18|TRBJ2-3|.|TRBV9|.
CASKGLRRDGGETDTQYF
TGTGCCAGCAAAGGGCTCCGAAGGGATGGCGGGGAGACAGATACGCAGTATTTT
>16|TRBJ2-1|TRBD2|TRBV4-2|few
CASSQDPNSGANEQFF
TGTGCCAGCAGCCAAGATCCGAATAGCGGGGCCAATGAGCAGTTCTTC
>15|TRBJ2-1|.|TRBV27|.
CASRVPSGAYNEQFF
TGTGCCAGCAGGGTCCCGAGCGGAGCCTACAATGAGCAGTTCTTC
>11|TRBJ2-1|.|TRBV11-2|once
CASSRFAEQFF
TGTGCCAGCAGCCGATTTGCTGAGCAGTTCTTC
>15|TRBJ2-5|TRBD2|TRBV20-1|.
CSASRTSGRQETQYF
TGCAGTGCTAGTCGGACTAGCGGGAGGCAAGAGACCCAGTACTTC
>17|TRBJ1-4|TRBD1|TRBV6-5|.
CASSYSPPGQVNEKLFF
TGTGCCAGCAGTTACTCACCACCGGGACAGGTGAATGAAAAACTGTTTTTT